This TCR beta chain was profiled in a study of spatial heterogeneity in lung cancer. TCRdb re-derived calls from the 5' RACE reads in MiXCR, one entry per CDR3 protein. The repertoire holds roughly 48,000 distinct CDR3 sequences, with roughly 5% as singletons. Time point of the sample: sample taken at primary tumor resection. Trimming took off 5 bases at V and 7 bases at J, with 18 bases between the two ends. This CDR3 spans 14 amino acids. This clonotype occurred many times. The clonotype comes from a male donor with early-stage non-small cell lung cancer. The sequencing used PBMCs, collected at surgery. The rearrangement links TRBV12-3 or TRBV12-4 to TRBJ2-7, with D perhaps TRBD1 or TRBD2 (6 bases each). The CDR3 protein is CASSPGTGAEEQYF. The CDR3 DNA reads TGTGCCAGCAGTCCCGGGACGGGGGCAGAGGAGCAGTACTTC.